This TCR beta chain emerged from a study of T-cell memory formation after mild COVID-19. Study-wide points: Some clones that responded were present in memory (sampled pre-infection), which suggests cross-reactive memory joined. Contracting CD4+ clones were located mainly in CM and EM, and CD8+ clones in EMRA.

CDR3 length: 16 amino acids. Germline CDR1 and CDR2: SGHDT and YYEEEE. Trimming left V 4 bases short and J 1 base short, with 17 bases between. Notes on this clonotype: Its antigen is as yet unknown.

TCR alpha and TCR beta cDNA libraries with sample barcodes and UMIs came from 5'RACE using constant-segment primers. TCRdb ran MiXCR on the 5' RACE reads and lists one entry per CDR3 protein. The sample contains approximately 270,000 distinct CDR3 sequences, 15% to 20% of which appear only once. The chain carries TRBV5-6 and TRBJ1-1; tentatively, D is TRBD1 (6 bases). This receptor was taken from a man aged 18 to 30 who had mild COVID-19 (a few samples of this study predate the infection). Cell type and time point are not known. Sequencing was performed on PBMCs or a T cell subset sorted from them (not recorded which). The CDR3 DNA reads TGTGCCAGCAGCCCGGACAGCGCTCGATCGAACACTGAAGCTTTCTTT. Protein sequence: CASSPDSARSNTEAFF.